This T cell receptor beta chain was identified in a study of shared clonotypes between healthy human individuals. The study enrolled healthy HIV-negative adults without recent acute infections or vaccinations as donors. The CDR3 covers 17 residues. Trimming pared 4 bases from V and 5 bases from J, leaving 23 bases between. The germline V gene encodes CDR1 SEHNR and CDR2 FQNEAQ (reference sequence). Here immunoSEQ multiplex PCR was the method, and the copy in TCRdb shows in-frame clones only, minus some. The profile shows a few million clones, more than 85% of them singletons. Sequencing was carried out using naive CD4+ T cells from PBMCs. Noted subset: CD45RA+ positively selected. The receptor was isolated from a man aged 18 to 35 in good health. Some clones in this sample may be carry-over from other donors' samples. The genes are TRBV7-9 and TRBJ1-1, with a tentative D call TRBD1 (5 bases). The CDR3 loop is CASSSRPGGIQLTEAFF. The CDR3 region has the DNA TGTGCCAGCAGCTCTAGGCCCGGGGGGATTCAGTTGACTGAAGCTTTCTTT.